This TCR beta chain was sequenced for a study of memory CD4+ T cells and cytomegalovirus serostatus. Some clones are missing from TCRdb's copy, which holds only in-frame ones; the method was immunoSEQ multiplex PCR. Among just under 95,000 clones listed, about 80% were seen once. CDR1 is SQVTM, CDR2 ANQGSEA, per germline. V was pared by 3 bases and J by 10 bases, with 15 bases between. The CDR3 covers 12 residues. The sort gate was single viable CD3+CD4+CD8-CD45RO+ cells for memory CD4+ T cells. The rearrangement uses TRBV29-1 and TRBJ1-1; TRBD1 might be the D (5 bases). Material: memory CD4+ T cells from blood. The sequence came from an adult in good health and CMV-seropositive. CDR3 nucleotide sequence: TGCAGCGTTGATAGAAGGGGTGCGGCAGCTTTCTTT. It yields the protein CSVDRRGAAAFF.